This T cell receptor beta chain came from a study of PD-L1 blockade in urothelial cancer. Overall study: Blood was analyzed 3 weeks (second dose) and 6 weeks after treatment start. Median T cell yield from blood was over 120,000.

CDR1 is SGHKS and CDR2 is YYEKEE in the germline V gene (reference sequence). The CDR3 sequence is 15 residues long. V was clipped by 1 base and J by 3 bases; unmatched bases: 7. Time point described: peripheral blood 6 weeks after treatment start. Peripheral blood mononuclear cells were collected from every patient before and during treatment, yielding between 1 and 8 samples per patient. Method: immunoSEQ multiplex PCR; TCRdb's copy keeps in-frame clones and lacks some. The sample holds around 110,000 clones, around nine tenths seen once. This specimen consisted of PBMCs, obtained around atezolizumab (anti-PD-L1) treatment. The chain is built from TRBV5-5 and TRBJ2-7, with 7 bases that match TRBD2. This receptor was identified in a man aged 55-75 years with urothelial cancer. The CDR3 is CASSLLPSGNYEQYF. For the CDR3, the DNA is TGTGCCAGCAGCTTGTTGCCTAGCGGTAACTACGAGCAGTACTTC.